The 2 T cell receptor beta chains presented below share a single source sample, sequenced in a study of T cell repertoires in cytomegalovirus infection. Their specific antigens are unknown. One entry per CDR3 protein results from TCRdb running MiXCR on the reads. The repertoire holds 800,000 to 950,000 distinct CDR3 sequences, with 30% to 35% as singletons. The sample in question was cultured CD8+ T cells from PBMCs, obtained from culture after CMV antigen stimulation. The receptor set was obtained from a human donor in good health (CMV status not recorded). Some clones in this sample may be carry-over from other donors' samples.

The chain employs TRBV7-8 and TRBJ2-7, with D possibly TRBD1 on 5 matching bases. The CDR3 has 13 amino acids. Germline CDR1 SGHVS, CDR2 FQNEAQ. Trimming shortened V by 0 bases and J by 5 bases, and 8 bases separated the two germline ends. The CDR3 bases are TGTGCCAGCAGCTTAGCCTCAGGGAACGAGCAGTACTTC. It codes for CASSLASGNEQYF.

This sequence joins TRBV7-9 and TRBJ2-3; weak D call: TRBD1 (5 bases). Per the germline V gene, CDR1 is SEHNR and CDR2 is FQNEAQ (reference sequence). The CDR3 runs to 14 residues. V was trimmed by 5 bases and J by 5 bases, leaving 14 bases between them. CDR3 amino acids: CASSPLGLGDTQYF. Written as DNA, the CDR3 is TGTGCCAGCAGCCCCTTGGGGCTCGGAGATACGCAGTATTTT.